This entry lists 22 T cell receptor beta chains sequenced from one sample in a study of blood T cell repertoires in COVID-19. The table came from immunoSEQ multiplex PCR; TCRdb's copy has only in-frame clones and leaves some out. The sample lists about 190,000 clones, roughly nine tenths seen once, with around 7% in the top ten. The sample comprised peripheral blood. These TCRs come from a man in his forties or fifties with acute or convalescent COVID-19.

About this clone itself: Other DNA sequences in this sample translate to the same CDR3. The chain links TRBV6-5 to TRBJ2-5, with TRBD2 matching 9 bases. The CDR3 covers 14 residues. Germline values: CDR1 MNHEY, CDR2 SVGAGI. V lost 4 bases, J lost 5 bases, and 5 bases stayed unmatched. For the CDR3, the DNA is TGTGCCAGCAGTTTGGCGGGGGGGCTCGAGACCCAGTACTTC. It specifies CASSLAGGLETQYF.

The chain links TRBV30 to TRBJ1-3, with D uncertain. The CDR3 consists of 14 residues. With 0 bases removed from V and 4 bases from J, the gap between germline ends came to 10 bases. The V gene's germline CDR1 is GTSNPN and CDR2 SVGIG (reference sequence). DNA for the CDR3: TGTGCCTGGAGTGTACGTAGGGAGGGAAACACCATATATTTT. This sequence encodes CAWSVRREGNTIYF.

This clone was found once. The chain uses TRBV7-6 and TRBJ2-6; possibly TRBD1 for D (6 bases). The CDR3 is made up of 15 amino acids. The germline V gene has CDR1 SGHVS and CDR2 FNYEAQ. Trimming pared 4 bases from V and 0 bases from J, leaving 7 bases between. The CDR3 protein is CASSWGPSGANVLTF. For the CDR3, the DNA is TGTGCCAGCAGCTGGGGGCCCTCTGGGGCCAACGTCCTGACTTTC.

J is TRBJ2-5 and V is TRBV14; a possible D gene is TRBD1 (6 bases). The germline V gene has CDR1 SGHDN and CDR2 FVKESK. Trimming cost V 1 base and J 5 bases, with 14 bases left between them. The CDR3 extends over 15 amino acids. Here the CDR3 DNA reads TGTGCCAGCAGCCAAGGCCCAGGGGCCGGGGAGACCCAGTACTTC. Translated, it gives CASSQGPGAGETQYF.

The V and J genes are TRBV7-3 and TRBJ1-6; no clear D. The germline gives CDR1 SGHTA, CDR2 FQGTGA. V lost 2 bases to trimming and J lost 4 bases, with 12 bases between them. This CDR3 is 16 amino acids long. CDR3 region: CASSLRSTPYNSPLHF. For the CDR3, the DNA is TGTGCCAGCAGCTTACGATCTACCCCTTATAATTCACCCCTCCACTTT.

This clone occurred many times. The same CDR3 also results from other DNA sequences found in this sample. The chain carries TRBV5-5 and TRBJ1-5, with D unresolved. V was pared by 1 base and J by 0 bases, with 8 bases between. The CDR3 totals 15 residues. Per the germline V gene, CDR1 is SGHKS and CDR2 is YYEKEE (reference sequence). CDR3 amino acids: CASSLTGNSNQPQHF. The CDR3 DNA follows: TGTGCCAGCAGCTTGACGGGGAATAGCAATCAGCCCCAGCATTTT.

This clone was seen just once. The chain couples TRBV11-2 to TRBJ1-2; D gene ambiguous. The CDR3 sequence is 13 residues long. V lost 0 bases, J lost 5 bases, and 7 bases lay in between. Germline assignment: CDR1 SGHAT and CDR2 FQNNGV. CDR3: CASSLDGWYGYTF. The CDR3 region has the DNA TGTGCCAGCAGCTTAGATGGCTGGTATGGCTACACCTTC.

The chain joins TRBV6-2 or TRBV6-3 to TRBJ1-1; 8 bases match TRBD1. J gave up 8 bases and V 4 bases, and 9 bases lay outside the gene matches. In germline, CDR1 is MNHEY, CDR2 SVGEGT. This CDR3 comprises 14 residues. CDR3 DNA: TGTGCCAGCAGTTTGAGGGCAGGGGGCGTCGAAGCTTTCTTT. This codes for CASSLRAGGVEAFF.

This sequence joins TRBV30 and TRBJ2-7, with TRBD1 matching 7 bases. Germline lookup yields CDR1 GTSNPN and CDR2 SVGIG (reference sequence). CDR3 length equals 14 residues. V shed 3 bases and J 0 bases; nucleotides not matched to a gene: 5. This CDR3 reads CAWRRGTASYEQYF. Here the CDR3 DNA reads TGTGCCTGGAGGAGGGGGACAGCCTCCTACGAGCAGTACTTC.

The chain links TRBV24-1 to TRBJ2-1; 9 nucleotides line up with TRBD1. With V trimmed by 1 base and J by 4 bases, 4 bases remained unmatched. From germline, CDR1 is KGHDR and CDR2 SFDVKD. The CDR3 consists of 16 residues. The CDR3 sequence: CATSDLRGQGYNEQFF. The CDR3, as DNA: TGTGCCACCAGTGATTTAAGGGGACAGGGTTACAATGAGCAGTTCTTC.

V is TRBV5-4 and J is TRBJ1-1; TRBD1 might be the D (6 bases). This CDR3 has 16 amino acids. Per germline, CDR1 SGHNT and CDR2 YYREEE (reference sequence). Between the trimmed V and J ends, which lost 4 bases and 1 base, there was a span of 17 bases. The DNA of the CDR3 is TGTGCCAGCAGCCAAGAACAGGGCCTCCCGAACACTGAAGCTTTCTTT. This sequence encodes CASSQEQGLPNTEAFF.

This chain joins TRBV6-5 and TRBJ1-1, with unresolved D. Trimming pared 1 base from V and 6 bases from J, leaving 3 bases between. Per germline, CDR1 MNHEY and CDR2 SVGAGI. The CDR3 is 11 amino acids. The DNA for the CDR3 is TGTGCCAGCAGTTACTTATCTGAAGCTTTCTTT. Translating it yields CASSYLSEAFF.

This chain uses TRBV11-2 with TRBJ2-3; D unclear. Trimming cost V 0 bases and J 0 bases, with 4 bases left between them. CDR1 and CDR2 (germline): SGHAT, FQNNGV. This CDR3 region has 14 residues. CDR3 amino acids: CASSLDTSTDTQYF. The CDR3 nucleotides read TGTGCCAGCAGCTTAGATACTAGCACAGATACGCAGTATTTT. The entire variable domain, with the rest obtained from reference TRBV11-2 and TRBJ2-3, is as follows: EAGVAQSPRYKIIEKRQSVAFWCNPISGHATLYWYQQILGQGPKLLIQFQNNGVVDDSQLPKDRFSAERLKGVDSTLKIQPAKLEDSAVYLCASSLDTSTDTQYFGPGTRLTVL.

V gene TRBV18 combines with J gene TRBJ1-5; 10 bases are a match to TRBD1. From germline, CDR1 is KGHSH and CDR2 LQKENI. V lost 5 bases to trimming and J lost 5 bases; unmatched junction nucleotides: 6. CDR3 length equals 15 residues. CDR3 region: CASSFDRGRDQPQHF. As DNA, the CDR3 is TGTGCCAGCTCATTCGACAGGGGGCGGGATCAGCCCCAGCATTTT.

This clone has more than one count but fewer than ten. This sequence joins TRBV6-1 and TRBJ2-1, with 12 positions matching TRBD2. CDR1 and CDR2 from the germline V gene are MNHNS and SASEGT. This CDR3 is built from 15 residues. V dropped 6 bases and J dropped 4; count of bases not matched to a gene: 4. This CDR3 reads CASRQGLAGYNEQFF. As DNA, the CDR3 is TGTGCCAGCAGACAAGGACTAGCGGGGTACAATGAGCAGTTCTTC.

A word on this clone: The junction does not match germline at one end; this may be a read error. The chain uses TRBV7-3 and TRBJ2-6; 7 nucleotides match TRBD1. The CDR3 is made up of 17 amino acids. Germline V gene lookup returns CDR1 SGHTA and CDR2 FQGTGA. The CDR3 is CASSVTQGQAGANVLTF. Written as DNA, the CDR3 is TGTGCCAGCAGCGTAACACAGGGGCAAGCTGGGGCCAACGTCCTGACTTTC.

This chain's CDR3 is CASSGSHETQYF. CDR3 DNA sequence: TGTGCCAGCAGCGGGAGTCACGAGACCCAGTACTTC. The chain has TRBV7-2 and TRBJ2-5; TRBD2 is a possible D gene (5 bases). Trimming took 5 bases from V and 5 from J, leaving 9 bases between them. Germline V gene sequence: CDR1 SGHTA, CDR2 FQGNSA. The CDR3 spans 12 residues.

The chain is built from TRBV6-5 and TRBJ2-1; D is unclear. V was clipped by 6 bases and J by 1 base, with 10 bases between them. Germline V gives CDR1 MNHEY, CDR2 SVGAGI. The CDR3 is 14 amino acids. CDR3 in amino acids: CASSLEASYNEQFF. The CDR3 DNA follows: TGTGCCAGCAGCCTCGAGGCTTCCTACAATGAGCAGTTCTTC.

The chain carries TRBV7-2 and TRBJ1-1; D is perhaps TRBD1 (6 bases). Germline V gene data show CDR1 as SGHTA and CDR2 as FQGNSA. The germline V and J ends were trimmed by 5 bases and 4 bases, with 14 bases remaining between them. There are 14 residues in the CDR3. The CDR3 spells CASSIRQVGTEAFF. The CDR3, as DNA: TGTGCCAGCAGCATCCGACAGGTAGGCACTGAAGCTTTCTTT.

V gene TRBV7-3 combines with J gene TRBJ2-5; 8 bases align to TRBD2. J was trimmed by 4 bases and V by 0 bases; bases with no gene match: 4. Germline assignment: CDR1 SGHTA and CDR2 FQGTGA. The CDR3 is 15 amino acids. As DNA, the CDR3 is TGTGCCAGCAGCTTAACTCGAGCGGGGGTAGAGACCCAGTACTTC. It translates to CASSLTRAGVETQYF.

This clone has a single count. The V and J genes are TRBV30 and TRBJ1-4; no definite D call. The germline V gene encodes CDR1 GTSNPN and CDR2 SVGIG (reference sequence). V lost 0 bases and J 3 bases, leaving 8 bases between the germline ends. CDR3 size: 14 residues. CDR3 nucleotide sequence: TGTGCCTGGAGTGTCCCCCCTGCTAATGAAAAACTGTTTTTT. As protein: CAWSVPPANEKLFF.

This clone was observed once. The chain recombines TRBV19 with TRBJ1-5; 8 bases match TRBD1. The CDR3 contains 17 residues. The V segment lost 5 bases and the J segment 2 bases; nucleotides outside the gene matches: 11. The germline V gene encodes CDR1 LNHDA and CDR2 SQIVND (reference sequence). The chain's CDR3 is CASSPSMADRGNQPQHF. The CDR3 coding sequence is TGTGCCAGTAGTCCCTCGATGGCGGACAGGGGCAATCAGCCCCAGCATTTT. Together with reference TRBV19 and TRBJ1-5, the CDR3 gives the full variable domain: DGGITQSPKYLFRKEGQNVTLSCEQNLNHDAMYWYRQDPGQGLRLIYYSQIVNDFQKGDIAEGYSVSREKKESFPLTVTSAQKNPTAFYLCASSPSMADRGNQPQHFGDGTRLSIL.